This is a list of T cell receptor beta chains from one sample in a study of CD8 T cells in ankylosing spondylitis. TCRdb re-called the 5' RACE reads with MiXCR, one entry per CDR3 protein. The data contain roughly 42,000 distinct CDR3 sequences, 2.5% to 3.5% of them singletons. Sequenced sample: blood, either unsorted or a sorted T cell fraction (not recorded which). These receptors all come from a male donor with ankylosing spondylitis or in good health (not recorded which). Both conserved end residues are part of each CDR3. A D gene is named only where the DNA matches it firmly. A row's size may be missing; if present it is once, few, many or a size class.

J,V,size,D,CDR3,DNA
TRBJ2-2,TRBV9,.,.,CASSATSVGTGELFF,TGTGCCAGCAGCGCCACTAGTGTGGGCACCGGGGAGCTGTTTTTT
TRBJ2-5,TRBV9,many,TRBD2,CASSPTSGQETQYF,TGTGCCAGCAGCCCGACTAGCGGCCAAGAGACCCAGTACTTC
TRBJ2-7,TRBV4-1,many,TRBD2,CASSQEKVRGGGRAAYEQYF,TGCGCCAGCAGCCAGGAGAAGGTCCGAGGGGGCGGGAGGGCAGCCTACGAGCAGTACTTC
TRBJ1-2,TRBV9,many,.,CASSVEGNYGYTF,TGTGCCAGCAGCGTAGAGGGGAACTATGGCTACACCTTC
TRBJ1-3,TRBV9,many,.,CASTRESGNTIYF,TGTGCCAGCACGAGGGAGAGTGGAAACACCATATATTTT
TRBJ1-1,TRBV9,many,.,CASSVASGDGKAFF,TGTGCCAGCAGCGTAGCTTCAGGAGATGGCAAAGCTTTCTTT
TRBJ2-4,TRBV9,many,TRBD1,CASSVGQGAAKNIQYF,TGTGCCAGCAGCGTAGGACAGGGGGCGGCCAAAAACATTCAGTACTTC
TRBJ1-1,TRBV9,many,.,CASSVVGRDTEAFF,TGTGCCAGCAGCGTAGTTGGACGGGACACTGAAGCTTTCTTT
TRBJ2-3,TRBV9,many,.,CASSWGSSTDTQYF,TGTGCCAGCAGCTGGGGGAGTAGCACAGATACGCAGTATTTT
TRBJ2-7,TRBV9,many,TRBD2,CASSISGSSPHEQYF,TGTGCCAGCAGCATTAGCGGGAGTTCTCCCCACGAGCAGTACTTC
TRBJ2-2,TRBV9,many,TRBD1,CASSVAFVRGPNTGELFF,TGTGCCAGCAGCGTAGCTTTCGTAAGGGGGCCTAACACCGGGGAGCTGTTTTTT
TRBJ1-2,TRBV9,many,.,CASSPESGISGYTF,TGTGCCAGCAGCCCAGAATCAGGGATTTCTGGCTACACCTTC
TRBJ2-3,TRBV9,many,.,CASSVGRPDTQYF,TGTGCCAGCAGCGTAGGGCGCCCAGATACGCAGTATTTT
TRBJ1-2,TRBV9,.,.,CASSVGQLANYGYTF,TGTGCCAGCAGCGTCGGACAGTTAGCTAACTATGGCTACACCTTC
TRBJ2-3,TRBV9,many,.,CASSVGGTITDTQYF,TGTGCCAGCAGCGTAGGCGGGACCATCACAGATACGCAGTATTTT
TRBJ2-2,TRBV9,many,.,CASSVASPPGELFF,TGTGCCAGCAGCGTAGCTAGCCCTCCCGGGGAGCTGTTTTTT
TRBJ1-2,TRBV9,.,.,CASSPEPRGFNYGYTF,TGTGCCAGCAGCCCCGAACCCCGGGGGTTTAACTATGGCTACACCTTC
TRBJ2-7,TRBV9,many,.,CASSVDAGTYEQYF,TGTGCCAGCAGCGTAGACGCAGGGACCTACGAGCAGTACTTC
TRBJ2-1,TRBV9,many,.,CASSVEGGWGNEQFF,TGTGCCAGCAGCGTAGAGGGGGGGTGGGGGAATGAGCAGTTCTTC
TRBJ2-3,TRBV9,few,TRBD2,CASSLSGRAEDTQYF,TGTGCCAGCAGCCTTAGCGGGAGGGCCGAAGATACGCAGTATTTT
TRBJ2-4,TRBV9,many,.,CASSVSHKGVKGIQYF,TGTGCCAGCAGCGTGTCCCATAAGGGGGTAAAAGGCATTCAGTACTTC
TRBJ2-3,TRBV9,.,.,CASSVAWAGSTDTQYF,TGTGCCAGCAGCGTAGCATGGGCGGGAAGCACAGATACGCAGTATTTT
TRBJ1-1,TRBV9,many,.,CASSVVGQEGTEAFF,TGTGCCAGCAGCGTAGTGGGTCAGGAGGGCACTGAAGCTTTCTTT
TRBJ2-5,TRBV9,many,.,CASSVGSRSGGETQYF,TGTGCCAGCAGCGTAGGAAGTCGAAGTGGCGGAGAGACCCAGTACTTC
TRBJ2-3,TRBV9,many,.,CASSVVSGPSTDTQYF,TGTGCCAGCAGCGTAGTTAGCGGCCCAAGCACAGATACGCAGTATTTT
TRBJ2-7,TRBV9,.,TRBD1,CASSVGGTVYEQYF,TGTGCCAGCAGCGTAGGTGGGACAGTCTACGAGCAGTACTTC
TRBJ2-1,TRBV9,many,TRBD2,CASSAGLAEYNEQFF,TGTGCCAGCAGCGCGGGACTAGCGGAGTACAATGAGCAGTTCTTC
TRBJ1-1,TRBV9,many,.,CASSLGGTVNTEAFF,TGTGCCAGCAGTCTCGGGGGGACGGTGAACACTGAAGCTTTCTTT
TRBJ2-5,TRBV9,many,.,CASSVSHQETQYF,TGTGCCAGCAGCGTAAGCCACCAAGAGACCCAGTACTTC
TRBJ1-3,TRBV9,few,.,CASSPRGKGLSGNTIYF,TGTGCCAGCAGCCCTCGCGGTAAGGGACTCTCTGGAAACACCATATATTTT
TRBJ2-1,TRBV9,many,.,CASSPDPAAVSEQFF,TGTGCCAGCAGCCCCGATCCAGCGGCCGTAAGTGAGCAGTTCTTC
TRBJ2-5,TRBV9,many,.,CASSETRAPETQYF,TGTGCCAGCAGCGAAACTAGGGCCCCGGAGACCCAGTACTTC
TRBJ2-7,TRBV9,many,.,CASSVNPGATYEQYF,TGTGCCAGCAGCGTAAATCCAGGCGCTACCTACGAGCAGTACTTC
TRBJ2-5,TRBV9,many,.,CASSVAPGHGGETQYF,TGTGCCAGCAGCGTAGCCCCGGGACACGGGGGGGAGACCCAGTACTTC
TRBJ2-3,TRBV9,medium-sized,TRBD2,CASSASGATDTQYF,TGTGCCAGCAGCGCTAGCGGGGCTACAGATACGCAGTATTTT
TRBJ2-5,TRBV9,many,TRBD2,CASSVGGGPVRETQYF,TGTGCCAGCAGCGTCGGGGGAGGGCCCGTTCGAGAGACCCAGTACTTC
TRBJ1-1,TRBV9,many,.,CASSVDRGAEITEAFF,TGTGCCAGCAGCGTAGATCGAGGGGCTGAGATTACTGAAGCTTTCTTT
TRBJ2-2,TRBV9,many,TRBD2,CASSVASGTLNTGELFF,TGTGCCAGCAGCGTAGCTAGCGGGACCTTGAACACCGGGGAGCTGTTTTTT
TRBJ1-4,TRBV9,many,TRBD1,CASSVGQGREKLFF,TGTGCCAGCAGCGTAGGACAGGGTCGTGAAAAACTGTTTTTT
TRBJ2-3,TRBV9,many,TRBD1,CASSAGQGGATDTQYF,TGTGCCAGCAGCGCCGGACAGGGGGGGGCCACAGATACGCAGTATTTT
TRBJ2-5,TRBV9,.,.,CASSVVEGVGETQYF,TGTGCCAGCAGCGTAGTAGAGGGGGTAGGGGAGACCCAGTACTTC
TRBJ2-4,TRBV9,many,TRBD1,CASSSRPGTARGAKNIQYF,TGTGCCAGCAGCTCCCGCCCAGGGACAGCCCGTGGGGCCAAAAACATTCAGTACTTC
TRBJ1-1,TRBV9,many,.,CASSVVLNTEAFF,TGTGCCAGCAGCGTAGTTTTGAACACTGAAGCTTTCTTT
TRBJ2-2,TRBV9,many,TRBD2,CASSELAEGNTGELFF,TGTGCCAGCAGCGAGCTAGCGGAAGGGAACACCGGGGAGCTGTTTTTT
TRBJ1-1,TRBV9,many,.,CASSVALGGNTEAFF,TGTGCCAGCAGCGTAGCATTAGGGGGGAACACTGAAGCTTTCTTT